The 9 T cell receptor beta chains presented below share a single source sample, sequenced in a study of T-cell memory formation after mild COVID-19. TCRdb reprocessed the 5' RACE reads via MiXCR and lists one record per CDR3 protein. Among roughly 610,000 distinct CDR3 sequences listed, approximately 15% were seen once. The source material was PBMCs or a T cell subset sorted from them (not recorded which). These TCRs come from an adult woman who had mild COVID-19 (a few samples of this study predate the infection). Cell type and time point are not known.

The J gene is TRBJ2-4, the V gene TRBV20-1; 9 bases are shared with TRBD1. The germline V gene encodes CDR1 DFQATT and CDR2 SNEGSKA (reference sequence). The CDR3 consists of 15 residues. V lost 1 base to trimming and J lost 7 bases; unmatched junction nucleotides: 8. Here the CDR3 DNA reads TGCAGTGCTAGAGGGGGGACAGGGATTGGGAACATTCAGTACTTC. As protein: CSARGGTGIGNIQYF.

The J gene is TRBJ2-7, the V gene TRBV7-9, with TRBD2 identical over 10 bases. Germline lookup yields CDR1 SEHNR and CDR2 FQNEAQ (reference sequence). Unmatched junction bases numbered 12, after V lost 5 bases and J lost 5 bases. The length of the CDR3 is 16 residues. The CDR3 reads CASSRKLAGPSDEQYF. The CDR3 DNA is TGTGCCAGCAGCCGTAAACTAGCGGGGCCCTCTGACGAGCAGTACTTC.

This clonotype has more than one count but fewer than ten. The rearrangement joins TRBV9 to TRBJ2-3, with D possibly TRBD1 on 6 matching bases. CDR1 and CDR2 from the germline V gene are SGDLS and YYNGEE. The CDR3 sequence is 16 residues long. The V gene lost 3 bases and the J gene lost 2 bases, with 16 bases spanning the gap. CDR3 amino acids: CASSAEGQSFTDTQYF. The CDR3 DNA follows: TGTGCCAGCAGCGCAGAAGGACAGAGCTTCACAGATACGCAGTATTTT. Using reference TRBV9 and TRBJ2-3 for the parts outside the CDR3, the full variable domain is DSGVTQTPKHLITATGQRVTLRCSPRSGDLSVYWYQQSLDQGLQFLIQYYNGEERAKGNILERFSAQQFPDLHSELNLSSLELGDSALYFCASSAEGQSFTDTQYFGPGTRLTVL.

The rearrangement joins TRBV3-1 to TRBJ2-6; D tentatively fits TRBD1 or TRBD2 (5 bases each). The germline gives CDR1 LGHDT, CDR2 YNNKEL (reference sequence). Trimming pared 4 bases from V and 4 bases from J, leaving 11 bases between. The CDR3 spans 15 residues. CDR3 in DNA: TGTGCCAGCAGCCGAATGGGGACCGGGGCCAACGTCCTGACTTTC. Encoded protein: CASSRMGTGANVLTF.

This clonotype was seen a handful of times. The V call is TRBV14, the J call TRBJ1-1; D call uncertain. CDR1 and CDR2 from the germline V gene are SGHDN and FVKESK. V shed 1 base and J shed 5 bases, with 11 bases lying between them. The CDR3 covers 14 residues. The CDR3 reads CASSQGGGWTEAFF. In DNA form, the CDR3 reads TGTGCCAGCAGCCAAGGGGGAGGTTGGACTGAAGCTTTCTTT.

V is TRBV20-1 and J is TRBJ2-7, with D tentatively TRBD1 (5 bases). This CDR3 is built from 13 residues. CDR1 is DFQATT and CDR2 is SNEGSKA in the germline V gene (reference sequence). V shed 6 bases and J shed 1 base, with 13 bases lying between them. CDR3 region: CSAQAGNSYEQYF. DNA for the CDR3: TGCAGTGCCCAAGCAGGGAATTCCTACGAGCAGTACTTC.

The table lists this clonotype with many counts. The chain couples TRBV27 to TRBJ2-5; 9 bases map to TRBD2. Germline V gene data show CDR1 as MNHEY and CDR2 as SMNVEV (reference sequence). The V gene end was trimmed by 0 bases and the J gene end by 1 base; junction bases not matched to a gene: 3. This CDR3 has 16 amino acids. The CDR3 region has the DNA TGTGCCAGCAGTTTATCACCAGCGGGGGGCCAAGAGACCCAGTACTTC. Its translation is CASSLSPAGGQETQYF.

In this sample, this clonotype turned up many times. V is TRBV7-2 and J is TRBJ2-3; 7 bases are shared with TRBD2. Germline CDR1 reads SGHTA; CDR2 reads FQGNSA. The CDR3 loop spans 16 amino acids. With 5 bases clipped from V and 0 bases from J, the junction kept 8 bases outside the gene matches. CDR3 sequence (DNA): TGTGCCAGCAGCGCCGGGACTATAGCTAGCACAGATACGCAGTATTTT. Its translation is CASSAGTIASTDTQYF.

This clonotype occurred a few times. V is TRBV5-1 and J is TRBJ1-2; D is undetermined. The ends were cut back, 1 base at V and 6 bases at J, with 16 bases in the middle. CDR3 size: 15 residues. Germline-derived CDR1 and CDR2 are SGHRS and YFSETQ. CDR3 nucleotide sequence: TGCGCCAGCAGCTTGACGGTTTCGAGCGCACATGGCTACACCTTC. As protein: CASSLTVSSAHGYTF.